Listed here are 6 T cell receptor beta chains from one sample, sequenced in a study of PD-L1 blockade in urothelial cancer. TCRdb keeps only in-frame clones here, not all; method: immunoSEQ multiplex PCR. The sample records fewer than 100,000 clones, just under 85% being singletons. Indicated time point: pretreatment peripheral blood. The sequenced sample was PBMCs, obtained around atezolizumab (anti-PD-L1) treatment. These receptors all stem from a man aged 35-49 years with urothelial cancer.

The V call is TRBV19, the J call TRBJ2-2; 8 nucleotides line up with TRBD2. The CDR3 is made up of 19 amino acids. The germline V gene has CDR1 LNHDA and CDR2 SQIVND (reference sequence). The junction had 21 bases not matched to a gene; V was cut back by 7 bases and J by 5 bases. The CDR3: CASKDWAGVAGGRTGELFF. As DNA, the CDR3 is TGTGCCAGTAAGGATTGGGCTGGGGTGGCGGGAGGACGGACCGGGGAGCTGTTTTTT.

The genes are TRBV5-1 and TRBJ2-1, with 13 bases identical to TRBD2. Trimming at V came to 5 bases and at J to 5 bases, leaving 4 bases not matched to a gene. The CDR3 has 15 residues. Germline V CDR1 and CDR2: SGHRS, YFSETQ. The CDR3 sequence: CASRLGTSGNNEQFF. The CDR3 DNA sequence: TGCGCCAGCAGACTCGGGACTAGCGGGAACAATGAGCAGTTCTTC. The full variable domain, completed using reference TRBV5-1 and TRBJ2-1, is KAGVTQTPRYLIKTRGQQVTLSCSPISGHRSVSWYQQTPGQGLQFLFEYFSETQRNKGNFPGRFSGRQFSNSRSEMNVSTLELGDSALYLCASRLGTSGNNEQFFGPGTRLTVL.

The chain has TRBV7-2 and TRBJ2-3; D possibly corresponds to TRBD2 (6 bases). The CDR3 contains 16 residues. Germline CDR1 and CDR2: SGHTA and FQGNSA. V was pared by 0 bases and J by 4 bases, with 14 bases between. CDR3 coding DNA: TGTGCCAGCAGCTTAGCGCTAACGGGAGTAGCAGATACGCAGTATTTT. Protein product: CASSLALTGVADTQYF.

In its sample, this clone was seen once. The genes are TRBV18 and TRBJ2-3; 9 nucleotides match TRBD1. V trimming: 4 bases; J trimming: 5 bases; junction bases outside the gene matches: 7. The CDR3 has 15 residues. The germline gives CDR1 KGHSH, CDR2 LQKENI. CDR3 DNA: TGTGCCAGCTCACGAAGGACAGGGGAAAAAGATACGCAGTATTTT. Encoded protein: CASSRRTGEKDTQYF.

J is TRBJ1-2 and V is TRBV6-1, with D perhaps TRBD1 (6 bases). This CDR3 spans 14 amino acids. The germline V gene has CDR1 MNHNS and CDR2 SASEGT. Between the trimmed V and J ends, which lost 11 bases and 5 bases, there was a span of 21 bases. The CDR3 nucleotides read TGTGCCGGATTAGACCGGGACACCTTTTATGGCTACACCTTC. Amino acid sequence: CAGLDRDTFYGYTF.

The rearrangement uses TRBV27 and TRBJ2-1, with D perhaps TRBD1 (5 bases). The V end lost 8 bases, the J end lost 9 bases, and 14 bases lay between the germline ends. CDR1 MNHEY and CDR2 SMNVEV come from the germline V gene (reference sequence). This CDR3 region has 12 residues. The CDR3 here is CASRSRRGEQFF. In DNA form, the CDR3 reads TGTGCCAGCCGATCACGAAGGGGTGAGCAGTTCTTC.